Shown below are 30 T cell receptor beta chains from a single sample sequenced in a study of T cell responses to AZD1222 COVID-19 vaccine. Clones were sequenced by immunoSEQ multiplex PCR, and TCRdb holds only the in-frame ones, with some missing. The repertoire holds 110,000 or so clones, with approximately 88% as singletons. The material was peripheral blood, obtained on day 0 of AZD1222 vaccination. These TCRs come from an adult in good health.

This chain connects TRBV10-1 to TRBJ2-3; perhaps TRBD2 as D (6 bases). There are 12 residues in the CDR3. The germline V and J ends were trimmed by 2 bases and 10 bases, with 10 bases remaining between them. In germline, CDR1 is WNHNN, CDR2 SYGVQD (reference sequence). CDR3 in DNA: TGCGCCAGCAGTGAGGTCCGCGGGGCGCAGTATTTT. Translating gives CASSEVRGAQYF.

The CDR3 loop is CAGWGAGYGYTF. In DNA form, the CDR3 reads TGTGCCGGCTGGGGGGCTGGCTATGGCTACACCTTC. The chain recombines TRBV10-3 with TRBJ1-2, with D tentatively TRBD1 (6 bases). V was shortened by 11 bases and J by 4 bases, with 14 bases between the two germline ends. CDR3 size: 12 residues. In germline, CDR1 is ENHRY, CDR2 SYGVKD.

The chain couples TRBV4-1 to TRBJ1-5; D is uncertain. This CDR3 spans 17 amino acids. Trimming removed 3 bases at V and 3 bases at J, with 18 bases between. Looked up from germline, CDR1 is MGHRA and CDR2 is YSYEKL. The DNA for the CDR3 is TGCGCCAGCAGCCAGCCACCTCGGGATAACCTCAATCAGCCCCAGCATTTT. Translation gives CASSQPPRDNLNQPQHF.

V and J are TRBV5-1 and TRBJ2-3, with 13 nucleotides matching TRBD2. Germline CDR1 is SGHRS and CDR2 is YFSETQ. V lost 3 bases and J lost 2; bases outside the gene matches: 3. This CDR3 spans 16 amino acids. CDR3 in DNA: TGCGCCAGCAGCTCGGGACTAGCGGGGCCCACAGATACGCAGTATTTT. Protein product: CASSSGLAGPTDTQYF.

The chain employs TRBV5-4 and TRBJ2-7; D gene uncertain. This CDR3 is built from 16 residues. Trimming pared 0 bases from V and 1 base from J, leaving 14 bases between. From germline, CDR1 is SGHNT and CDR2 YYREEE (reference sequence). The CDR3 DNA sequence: TGTGCCAGCAGCTTGGATCAACCCAATTCATCCTACGAGCAGTACTTC. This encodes CASSLDQPNSSYEQYF.

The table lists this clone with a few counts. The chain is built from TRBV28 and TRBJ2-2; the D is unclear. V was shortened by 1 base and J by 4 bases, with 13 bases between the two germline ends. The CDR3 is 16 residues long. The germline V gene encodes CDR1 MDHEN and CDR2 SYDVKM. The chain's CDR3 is CASSLSFVRSTGELFF. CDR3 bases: TGTGCCAGCAGTTTATCCTTCGTCAGATCCACCGGGGAGCTGTTTTTT. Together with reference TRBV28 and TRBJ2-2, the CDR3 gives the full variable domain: DVKVTQSSRYLVKRTGEKVFLECVQDMDHENMFWYRQDPGLGLRLIYFSYDVKMKEKGDIPEGYSVSREKKERFSLILESASTNQTSMYLCASSLSFVRSTGELFFGEGSRLTVL.

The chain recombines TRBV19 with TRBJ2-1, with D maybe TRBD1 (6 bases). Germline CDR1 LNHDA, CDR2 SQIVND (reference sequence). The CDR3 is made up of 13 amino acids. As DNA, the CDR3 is TGTTCGTCAGGGGCGATCGGTGACAATGAGCAGTTCTTC. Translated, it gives CSSGAIGDNEQFF.

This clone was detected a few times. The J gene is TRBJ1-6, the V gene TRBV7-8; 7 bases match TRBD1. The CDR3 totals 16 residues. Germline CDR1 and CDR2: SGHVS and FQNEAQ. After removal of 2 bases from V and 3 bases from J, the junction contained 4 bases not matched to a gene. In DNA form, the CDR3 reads TGTGCCAGCAGCTTAATCGCAGGGGGCTATAATTCACCCCTCCACTTT. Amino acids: CASSLIAGGYNSPLHF.

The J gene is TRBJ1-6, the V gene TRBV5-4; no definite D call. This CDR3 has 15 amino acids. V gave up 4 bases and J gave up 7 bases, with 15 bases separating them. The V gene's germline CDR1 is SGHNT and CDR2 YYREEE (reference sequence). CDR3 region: CASSPLMGKNSPLHF. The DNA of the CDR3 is TGTGCCAGCAGCCCACTGATGGGGAAAAATTCACCCCTCCACTTT.

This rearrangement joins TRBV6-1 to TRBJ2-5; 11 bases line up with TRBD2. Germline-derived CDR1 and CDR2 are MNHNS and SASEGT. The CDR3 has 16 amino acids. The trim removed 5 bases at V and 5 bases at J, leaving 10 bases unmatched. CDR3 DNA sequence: TGTGCCAGCAGTAAAGGGACTAGCGGCTTATGGGAGACCCAGTACTTC. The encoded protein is CASSKGTSGLWETQYF.

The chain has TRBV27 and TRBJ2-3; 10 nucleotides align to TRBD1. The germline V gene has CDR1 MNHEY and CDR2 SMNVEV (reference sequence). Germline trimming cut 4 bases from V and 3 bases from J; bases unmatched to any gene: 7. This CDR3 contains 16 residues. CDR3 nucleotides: TGTGCCAGCAGTTCCGTCTCGGGACAGGGGACAGATACGCAGTATTTT. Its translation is CASSSVSGQGTDTQYF.

CDR3 protein: CASSRGRGSTGNTIYF. The CDR3 DNA reads as TGTGCCAGCAGCCGAGGAAGGGGGTCTACTGGAAACACCATATATTTT. The chain has TRBV7-8 and TRBJ1-3; TRBD1 might be the D (6 bases). This CDR3 is built from 16 residues. Looked up from germline, CDR1 is SGHVS and CDR2 is FQNEAQ. The germline V and J ends were trimmed by 5 bases and 2 bases, with 16 bases remaining between them.

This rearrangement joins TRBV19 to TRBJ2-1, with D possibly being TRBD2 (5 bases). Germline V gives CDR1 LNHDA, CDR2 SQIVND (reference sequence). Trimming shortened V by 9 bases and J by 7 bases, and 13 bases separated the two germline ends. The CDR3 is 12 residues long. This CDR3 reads CASSSRGNEQFF. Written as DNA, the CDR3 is TGTGCCAGCAGCTCGAGAGGGAATGAGCAGTTCTTC.

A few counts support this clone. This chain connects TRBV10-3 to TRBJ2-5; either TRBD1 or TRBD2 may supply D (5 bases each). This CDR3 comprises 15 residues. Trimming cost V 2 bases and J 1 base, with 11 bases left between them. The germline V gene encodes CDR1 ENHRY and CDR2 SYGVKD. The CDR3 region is CAISEGPGGQETQYF. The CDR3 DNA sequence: TGTGCCATCAGTGAGGGTCCTGGGGGCCAAGAGACCCAGTACTTC.

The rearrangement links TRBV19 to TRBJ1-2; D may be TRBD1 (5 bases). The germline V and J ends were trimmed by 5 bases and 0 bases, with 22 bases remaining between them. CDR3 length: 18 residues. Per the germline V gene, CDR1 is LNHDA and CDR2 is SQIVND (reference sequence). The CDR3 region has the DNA TGTGCCAGTAGTTTAAGAAATCCGTATGGGGGTGCTAACTATGGCTACACCTTC. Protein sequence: CASSLRNPYGGANYGYTF.

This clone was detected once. DNA of the CDR3: TGTGCCAGCAGTGTGCACAGGGGGCAGAACACTGAAGCTTTCTTT. Residues: CASSVHRGQNTEAFF. The chain employs TRBV25-1 and TRBJ1-1, with TRBD1 matching 9 bases. Germline trimming cut 4 bases from V and 1 base from J; bases unmatched to any gene: 4. The CDR3 is made up of 15 amino acids. CDR1 and CDR2 (germline): MGHDK, SYGVNS. The variable domain in full, completed from reference TRBV25-1 and TRBJ1-1, reads EADIYQTPRYLVIGTGKKITLECSQTMGHDKMYWYQQDPGMELHLIHYSYGVNSTEKGDLSSESTVSRIRTEHFPLTLESARPSHTSQYLCASSVHRGQNTEAFFGQGTRLTVV.

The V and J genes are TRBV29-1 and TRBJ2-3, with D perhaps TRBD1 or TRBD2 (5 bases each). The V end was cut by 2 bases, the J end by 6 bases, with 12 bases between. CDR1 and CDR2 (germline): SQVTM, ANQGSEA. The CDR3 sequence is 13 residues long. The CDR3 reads CSVESRGADTQYF. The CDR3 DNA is TGCAGCGTTGAAAGTCGAGGGGCGGATACGCAGTATTTT.

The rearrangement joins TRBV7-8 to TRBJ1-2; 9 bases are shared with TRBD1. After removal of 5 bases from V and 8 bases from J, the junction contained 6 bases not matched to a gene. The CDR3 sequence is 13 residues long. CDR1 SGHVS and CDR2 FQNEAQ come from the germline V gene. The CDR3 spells CASSRTGGSGYTF. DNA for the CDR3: TGTGCCAGCAGCCGAACAGGGGGCAGCGGCTACACCTTC.

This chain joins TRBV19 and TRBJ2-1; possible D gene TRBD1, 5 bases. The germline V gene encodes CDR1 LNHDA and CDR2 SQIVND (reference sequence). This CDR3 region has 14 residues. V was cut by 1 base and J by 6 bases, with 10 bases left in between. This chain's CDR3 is CASSIVGRANEQFF. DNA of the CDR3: TGTGCCAGTAGTATAGTGGGCAGGGCCAATGAGCAGTTCTTC.

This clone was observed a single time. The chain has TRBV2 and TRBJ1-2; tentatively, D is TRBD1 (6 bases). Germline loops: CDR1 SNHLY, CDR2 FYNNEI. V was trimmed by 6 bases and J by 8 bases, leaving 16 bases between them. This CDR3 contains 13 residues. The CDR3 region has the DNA TGTGCCAGCAGCGCAAGGGGGGTACGGGGCTACACCTTC. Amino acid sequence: CASSARGVRGYTF.

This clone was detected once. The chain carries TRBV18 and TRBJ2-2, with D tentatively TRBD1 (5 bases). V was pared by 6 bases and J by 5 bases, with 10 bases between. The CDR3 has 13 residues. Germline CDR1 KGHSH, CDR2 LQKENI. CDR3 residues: CASSLRQTGELFF. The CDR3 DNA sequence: TGTGCCAGCTCCCTAAGACAGACCGGGGAGCTGTTTTTT.

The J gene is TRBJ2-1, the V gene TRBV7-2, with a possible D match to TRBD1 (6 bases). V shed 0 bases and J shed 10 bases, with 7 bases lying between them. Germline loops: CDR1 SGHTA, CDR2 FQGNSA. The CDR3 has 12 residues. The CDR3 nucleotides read TGTGCCAGCAGCTTAGCGGGGGCAGAGCAGTTCTTC. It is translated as CASSLAGAEQFF. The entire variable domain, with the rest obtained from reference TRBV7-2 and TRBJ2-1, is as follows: GAGVSQSPSNKVTEKGKDVELRCDPISGHTALYWYRQSLGQGLEFLIYFQGNSAPDKSGLPSDRFSAERTGGSVSTLTIQRTQQEDSAVYLCASSLAGAEQFFGPGTRLTVL.

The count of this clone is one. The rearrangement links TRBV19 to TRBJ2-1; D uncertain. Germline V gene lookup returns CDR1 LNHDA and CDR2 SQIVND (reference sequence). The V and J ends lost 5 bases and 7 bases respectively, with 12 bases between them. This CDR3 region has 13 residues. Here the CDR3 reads CASSYPIPNEQFF. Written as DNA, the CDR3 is TGTGCCAGTAGTTATCCTATTCCGAATGAGCAGTTCTTC.

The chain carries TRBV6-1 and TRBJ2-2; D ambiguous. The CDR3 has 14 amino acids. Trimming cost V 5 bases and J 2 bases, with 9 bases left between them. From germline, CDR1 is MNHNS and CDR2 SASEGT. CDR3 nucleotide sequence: TGTGCCAGCAGTTATAACACAAACACCGGGGAGCTGTTTTTT. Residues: CASSYNTNTGELFF.

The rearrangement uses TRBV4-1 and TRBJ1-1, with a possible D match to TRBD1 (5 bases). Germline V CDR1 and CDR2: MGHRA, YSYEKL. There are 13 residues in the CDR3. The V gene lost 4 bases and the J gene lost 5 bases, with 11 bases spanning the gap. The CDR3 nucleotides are TGCGCCAGCAGCCTCACTCGGGGGACTGAAGCTTTCTTT. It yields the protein CASSLTRGTEAFF.

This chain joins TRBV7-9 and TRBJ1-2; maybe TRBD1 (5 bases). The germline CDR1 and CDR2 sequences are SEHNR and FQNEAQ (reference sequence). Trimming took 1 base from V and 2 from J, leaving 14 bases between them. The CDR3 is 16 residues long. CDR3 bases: TGTGCCAGCAGCTTAGGAGGGGCGGGAAAAAACTATGGCTACACCTTC. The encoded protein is CASSLGGAGKNYGYTF.

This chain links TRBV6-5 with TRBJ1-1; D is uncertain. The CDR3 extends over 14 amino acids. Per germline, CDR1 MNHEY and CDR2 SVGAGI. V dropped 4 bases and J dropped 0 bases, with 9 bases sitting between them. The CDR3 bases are TGTGCCAGCAGTTTTGACACCATGAACACTGAAGCTTTCTTT. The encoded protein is CASSFDTMNTEAFF.

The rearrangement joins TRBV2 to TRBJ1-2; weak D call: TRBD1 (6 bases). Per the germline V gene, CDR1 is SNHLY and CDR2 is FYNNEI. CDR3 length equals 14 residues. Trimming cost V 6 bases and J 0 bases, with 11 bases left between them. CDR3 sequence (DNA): TGTGCCAGCAGGAGGGACACAACTAACTATGGCTACACCTTC. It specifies CASRRDTTNYGYTF.

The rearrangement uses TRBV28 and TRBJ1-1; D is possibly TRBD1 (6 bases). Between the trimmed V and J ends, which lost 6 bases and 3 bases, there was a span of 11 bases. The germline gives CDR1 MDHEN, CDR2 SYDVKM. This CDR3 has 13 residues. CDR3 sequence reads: CASRWDTYTEAFF. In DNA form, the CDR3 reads TGTGCCAGCAGATGGGACACCTACACTGAAGCTTTCTTT. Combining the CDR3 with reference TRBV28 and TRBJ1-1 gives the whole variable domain DVKVTQSSRYLVKRTGEKVFLECVQDMDHENMFWYRQDPGLGLRLIYFSYDVKMKEKGDIPEGYSVSREKKERFSLILESASTNQTSMYLCASRWDTYTEAFFGQGTRLTVV.

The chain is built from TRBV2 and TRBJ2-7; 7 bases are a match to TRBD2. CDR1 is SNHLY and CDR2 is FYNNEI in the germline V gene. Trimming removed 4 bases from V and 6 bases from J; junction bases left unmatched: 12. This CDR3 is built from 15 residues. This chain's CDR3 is CASSGAASGPSEQYF. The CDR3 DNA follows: TGTGCCAGCAGTGGGGCGGCTAGCGGTCCCTCCGAGCAGTACTTC.